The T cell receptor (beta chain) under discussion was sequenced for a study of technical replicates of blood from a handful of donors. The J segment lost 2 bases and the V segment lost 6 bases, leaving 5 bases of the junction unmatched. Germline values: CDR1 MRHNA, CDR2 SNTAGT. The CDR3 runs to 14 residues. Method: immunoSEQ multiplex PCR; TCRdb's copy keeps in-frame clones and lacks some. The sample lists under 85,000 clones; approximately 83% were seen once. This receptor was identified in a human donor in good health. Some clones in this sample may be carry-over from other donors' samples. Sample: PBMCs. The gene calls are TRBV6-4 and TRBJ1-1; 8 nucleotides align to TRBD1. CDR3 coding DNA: TGTGCCAGCAGCCCCGGGACAGGCAACACTGAAGCTTTCTTT. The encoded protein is CASSPGTGNTEAFF.